One sample yielded the 6 T cell receptor beta chains listed below, sequenced in a study of T-cell reconstitution after alpha-beta-depleted transplantation in children (dated by TCRdb to the mid-2010s). Taken with the paper, the label for treatment or condition translates to: allogeneic hematopoietic cell transplantation with graft depleted of TCRalphabeta T cells and CD19 B cells. Libraries were constructed by PCR. For sequencing, an Illumina HiSeq 2500 was employed. To normalize quantification of the TCRbeta repertoire, the TCR libraries were built with molecular barcoding that relied on unique molecular identifiers. The public reads were quality trimmed at Q25 with fastp and then assembled into clones with MiXCR by TCRdb, keeping productive beta chains. CDR3 protein duplicates are merged, each entry listing the most common genes and DNA. The sample table contains about 980,000 distinct CDR3 sequences; only one count was recorded for under 30% of them. Under 30% of the sample comes from the top ten.

The sample in question was PBMCs, mostly from graft donor cells, obtained 360 days after TCRalphabeta/CD19-depleted stem cell transplant. These receptors were taken from a boy under three years old who had a stem cell transplant for SCID, so the T cells may come from the graft donor.

This clonotype was recorded many times. The rearrangement uses TRBV29-1 and TRBJ2-3; TRBD1 agrees at 9 bases. The CDR3 length is 14 residues. Looked up from germline, CDR1 is SQVTM and CDR2 is ANQGSEA. The CDR3 nucleotides read TGCAGTGGAGGTGGGACAGGGATCACAGATACGCAGTATTTT. This encodes CSGGGTGITDTQYF.

The gene calls are TRBV11-1 and TRBJ1-1; 7 bases match TRBD1. CDR1 SGHAT and CDR2 FQDESV come from the germline V gene (reference sequence). Trimming at V came to 2 bases and at J to 1 base, leaving 13 bases not matched to a gene. There are 18 residues in the CDR3. CDR3 loop: CASSLIPIRDSQNTEAFF. The CDR3 DNA sequence: TGTGCCAGCAGCTTAATCCCCATAAGGGACAGTCAGAACACTGAAGCTTTCTTT.

In its sample, this clonotype was seen a few times. J is TRBJ2-5 and V is TRBV7-2; D possibly corresponds to TRBD1 (6 bases). V lost 5 bases, J lost 2 bases, and 18 bases lay in between. The CDR3 loop spans 16 amino acids. Germline CDR1 and CDR2: SGHTA and FQGNSA. CDR3 in amino acids: CASSLSQGRGQETQYF. CDR3 coding DNA: TGTGCCAGCAGCCTAAGTCAGGGGCGAGGGCAAGAGACCCAGTACTTC.

J is TRBJ1-1 and V is TRBV5-6, with no clear D. V was cut by 2 bases and J by 0 bases, with 17 bases left in between. CDR3 length: 17 amino acids. Germline lookup yields CDR1 SGHDT and CDR2 YYEEEE. Here the CDR3 DNA reads TGTGCCAGCAGCTTCCTCTGGGCGGCAGCAATGAACACTGAAGCTTTCTTT. It codes for CASSFLWAAAMNTEAFF.

The chain employs TRBV28 and TRBJ1-5; the D gene is possibly TRBD1 (5 bases). Germline loops: CDR1 MDHEN, CDR2 SYDVKM. CDR3 length equals 13 residues. The germline V and J ends were trimmed by 9 bases and 6 bases, with 15 bases remaining between them. The CDR3 DNA reads as TGTGCCAGTGGCTCGGGGCCACCTCAGCCCCAGCATTTT. Translated: CASGSGPPQPQHF.

The rearrangement joins TRBV5-1 to TRBJ2-5; TRBD2 matches 7 bases. CDR1 and CDR2 from the germline V gene are SGHRS and YFSETQ. The CDR3 runs 15 residues. V shed 2 bases, J shed 11 bases, and the junction held 15 bases outside the gene matches. The CDR3 sequence is CASSFTGTIREGQYF. The DNA for the CDR3 is TGCGCCAGCAGCTTCACTGGGACTATCCGCGAGGGACAGTACTTC.